Shown below are 14 T cell receptor beta chains from a single sample sequenced in a study of cytomegalovirus exposure and HLA in healthy donors. This PCR relied on a set of 60 Vbeta primers and 13 Jbeta primers. TCRdb keeps only in-frame clones here, not all; method: immunoSEQ multiplex PCR. The data show some 190,000 clones, 81% seen once. Sequencing was performed on PBMCs. The receptors originated from a young man in good health and CMV-seronegative.

The V and J genes are TRBV27 and TRBJ2-7; 11 bases line up with TRBD1. Germline V lookup: CDR1 MNHEY, CDR2 SMNVEV (reference sequence). The junction had 6 bases not matched to a gene; V was cut back by 5 bases and J by 3 bases. CDR3 size: 15 residues. Written as DNA, the CDR3 is TGTGCCAGCAGTCCCCCCGGGACAGGGGGCTACGAGCAGTACTTC. This gives the protein CASSPPGTGGYEQYF.

CDR3 in DNA: TGTGCCATCAGTTCGGGACTAGCGGGTATCAATGAGCAGTTCTTC. This encodes CAISSGLAGINEQFF. V is TRBV10-3 and J is TRBJ2-1, with TRBD2 matching over 12 bases. There are 15 residues in the CDR3. The germline V gene encodes CDR1 ENHRY and CDR2 SYGVKD. The V segment lost 5 bases and the J segment 6 bases; nucleotides outside the gene matches: 5.

The chain carries TRBV5-5 and TRBJ1-2; the match to TRBD1 covers 11 bases. The CDR3 spans 17 residues. Trimming cost V 4 bases and J 8 bases; bases outside gene matches: 16. Germline V gene sequence: CDR1 SGHKS, CDR2 YYEKEE (reference sequence). This CDR3 is CASSPGTGGREAKGYTF. The CDR3 DNA is TGTGCCAGCAGCCCCGGGACAGGGGGGCGGGAGGCTAAAGGCTACACCTTC.

The gene calls are TRBV7-9 and TRBJ2-5, with TRBD2 identical over 8 bases. Trimming at V came to 3 bases and at J to 1 base, leaving 4 bases not matched to a gene. Germline V CDR1 and CDR2: SEHNR, FQNEAQ (reference sequence). This CDR3 region has 15 residues. The DNA for the CDR3 is TGTGCCAGCAGCTTGGGTAGCGGGACCCAAGAGACCCAGTACTTC. Protein product: CASSLGSGTQETQYF.

This chain connects TRBV6-5 to TRBJ2-2; maybe TRBD2 (5 bases). V was clipped by 6 bases and J by 4 bases, with 6 bases between them. The CDR3 totals 12 residues. The germline V gene encodes CDR1 MNHEY and CDR2 SVGAGI. CDR3 amino acids: CASRGSTGELFF. DNA for the CDR3: TGTGCCAGCAGGGGGAGCACCGGGGAGCTGTTTTTT.

V and J are TRBV27 and TRBJ1-2; TRBD1 agrees at 8 bases. Per the germline V gene, CDR1 is MNHEY and CDR2 is SMNVEV (reference sequence). V trimming: 8 bases; J trimming: 3 bases; junction bases outside the gene matches: 5. CDR3 length: 13 residues. CDR3 loop: CASAETGDYGYTF. CDR3 nucleotides: TGTGCCAGCGCCGAGACAGGGGACTATGGCTACACCTTC.

The chain's CDR3 is CSVGGGREQYF. DNA of the CDR3: TGCAGTGTCGGAGGGGGCAGGGAGCAGTACTTC. The chain carries TRBV20-1 and TRBJ2-7; perhaps TRBD1 as D (7 bases). Trimming took 7 bases from V and 7 from J, leaving 14 bases between them. This CDR3 contains 11 residues. Germline CDR1 DFQATT, CDR2 SNEGSKA (reference sequence).

The chain has TRBV7-2 and TRBJ1-2, with unresolved D. Germline CDR1 and CDR2: SGHTA and FQGNSA. This CDR3 has 14 residues. V dropped 3 bases and J dropped 4 bases, with 12 bases sitting between them. The CDR3: CASSFDSASYGYTF. CDR3 nucleotide sequence: TGTGCCAGCAGCTTCGACTCAGCTTCCTATGGCTACACCTTC.

V is TRBV18 and J is TRBJ1-1; TRBD1 matches at 7 bases. CDR3 length: 12 residues. CDR1 and CDR2 (germline): KGHSH, LQKENI. V trimming: 3 bases; J trimming: 12 bases; junction bases outside the gene matches: 7. CDR3: CASSPDQGVTFF. The DNA for the CDR3 is TGTGCCAGCTCACCCGACCAGGGGGTGACTTTCTTT.

The rearrangement joins TRBV2 to TRBJ2-1; D is perhaps TRBD2 (6 bases). The CDR3 spans 15 residues. The V gene's germline CDR1 is SNHLY and CDR2 FYNNEI. V was shortened by 5 bases and J by 3 bases, with 14 bases between the two germline ends. The CDR3 is CASSRTGTRYNEQFF. The CDR3 nucleotides are TGTGCCAGCAGTCGAACCGGGACTCGCTACAATGAGCAGTTCTTC.

The chain employs TRBV6-6 and TRBJ1-4; D not certain. Germline loops: CDR1 MNHNY, CDR2 SVGAGI (reference sequence). CDR3 length equals 12 residues. V lost 2 bases and J 8 bases, leaving 6 bases between the germline ends. The CDR3, as DNA: TGTGCCAGCAGTTACGGTGGCGAAAAACTGTTTTTT. Translation gives CASSYGGEKLFF.

The rearrangement uses TRBV5-6 and TRBJ2-5; D is undetermined. The germline CDR1 and CDR2 sequences are SGHDT and YYEEEE. The CDR3 covers 14 residues. Between the trimmed V and J ends, which lost 4 bases and 3 bases, there was a span of 13 bases. DNA of the CDR3: TGTGCCAGCAGCCCCCGGGTGGCGGAAGAGACCCAGTACTTC. Its protein product is CASSPRVAEETQYF.

V usage is TRBV5-5 and J usage is TRBJ1-2, with 9 bases lining up with TRBD1. CDR1 is SGHKS and CDR2 is YYEKEE in the germline V gene (reference sequence). With V trimmed by 4 bases and J by 3 bases, 7 bases remained unmatched. This CDR3 has 15 amino acids. The CDR3 bases are TGTGCCAGCAGCCTACAGGGGGCGCTTGACTATGGCTACACCTTC. This translates into CASSLQGALDYGYTF.

The chain carries TRBV27 and TRBJ1-5; a weak D match, TRBD1 (6 bases). Germline assignment: CDR1 MNHEY and CDR2 SMNVEV (reference sequence). The CDR3 has 15 residues. V lost 6 bases and J 0 bases, leaving 12 bases between the germline ends. Here the CDR3 reads CASRSQGNSNQPQHF. CDR3 DNA sequence: TGTGCCAGCAGGAGCCAGGGGAATAGCAATCAGCCCCAGCATTTT.